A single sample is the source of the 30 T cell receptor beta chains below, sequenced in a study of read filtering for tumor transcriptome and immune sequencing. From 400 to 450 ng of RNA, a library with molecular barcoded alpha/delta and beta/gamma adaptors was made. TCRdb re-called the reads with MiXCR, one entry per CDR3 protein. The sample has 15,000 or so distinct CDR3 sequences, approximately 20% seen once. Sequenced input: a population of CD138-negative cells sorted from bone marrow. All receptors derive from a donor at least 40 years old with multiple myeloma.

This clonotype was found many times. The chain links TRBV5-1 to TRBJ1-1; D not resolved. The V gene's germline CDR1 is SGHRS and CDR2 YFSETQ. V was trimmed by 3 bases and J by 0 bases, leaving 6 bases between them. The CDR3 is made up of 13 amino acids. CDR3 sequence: CASSYDMNTEAFF. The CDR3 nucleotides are TGCGCCAGCAGCTATGACATGAACACTGAAGCTTTCTTT.

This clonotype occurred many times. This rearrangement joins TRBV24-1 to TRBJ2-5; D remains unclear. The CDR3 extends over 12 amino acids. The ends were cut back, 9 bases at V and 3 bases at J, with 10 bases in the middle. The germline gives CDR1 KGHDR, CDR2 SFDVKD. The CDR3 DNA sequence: TGTGCCACCGACGGTGGAGAAGAGACCCAGTACTTC. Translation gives CATDGGEETQYF.

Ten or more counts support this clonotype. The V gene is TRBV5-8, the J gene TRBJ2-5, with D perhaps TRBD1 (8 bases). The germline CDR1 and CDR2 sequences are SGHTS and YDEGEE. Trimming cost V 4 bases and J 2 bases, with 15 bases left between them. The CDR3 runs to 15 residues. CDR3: CASSTGQGGQETQYF. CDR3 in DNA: TGTGCCAGCAGCACCGGACAGGGAGGGCAAGAGACCCAGTACTTC.

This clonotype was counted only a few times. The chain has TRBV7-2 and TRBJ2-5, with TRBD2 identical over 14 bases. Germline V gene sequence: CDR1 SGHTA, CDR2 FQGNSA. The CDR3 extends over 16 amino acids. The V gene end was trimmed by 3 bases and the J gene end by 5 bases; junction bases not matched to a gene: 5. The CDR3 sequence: CASSFTGLAGVETQYF. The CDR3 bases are TGTGCCAGCAGCTTCACGGGACTAGCGGGAGTGGAGACCCAGTACTTC.

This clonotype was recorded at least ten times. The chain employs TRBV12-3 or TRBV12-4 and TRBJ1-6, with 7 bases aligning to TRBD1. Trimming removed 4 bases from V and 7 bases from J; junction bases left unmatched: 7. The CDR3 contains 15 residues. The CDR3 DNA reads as TGTGCCAGCAGTTCCCGGGGGGGACAGAATTCACCCCTCCACTTT. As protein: CASSSRGGQNSPLHF.

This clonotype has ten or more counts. DNA for the CDR3: TGTGCCAGCAGCTCCCGACTAGATTGGAGCGAGCAGTACTTC. Its protein is CASSSRLDWSEQYF. J is TRBJ2-7 and V is TRBV11-2; TRBD2 is a possible D gene (6 bases). The length of the CDR3 is 14 residues. Germline-derived CDR1 and CDR2 are SGHAT and FQNNGV. The germline V and J ends were trimmed by 4 bases and 6 bases, with 16 bases remaining between them.

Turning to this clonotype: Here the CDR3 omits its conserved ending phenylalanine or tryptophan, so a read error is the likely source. The DNA of the CDR3 is TGTGCCAGCAGCTTACAAGACGAGCAGTACTAC. It yields the protein CASSLQDEQYY. The chain links TRBV11-3 to TRBJ2-7; unclear D gene. Trimming removed 2 bases at V and 5 bases at J, with 4 bases between. This CDR3 region has 11 residues. Germline lookup yields CDR1 SGHNT and CDR2 YENEEA.

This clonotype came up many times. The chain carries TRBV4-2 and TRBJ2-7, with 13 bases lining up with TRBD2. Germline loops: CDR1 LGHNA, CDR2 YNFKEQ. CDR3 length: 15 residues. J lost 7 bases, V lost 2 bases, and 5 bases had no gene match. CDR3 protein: CASSQRTSGRGEQYF. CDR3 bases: TGTGCCAGCAGCCAAAGGACTAGCGGGAGAGGGGAGCAGTACTTC.

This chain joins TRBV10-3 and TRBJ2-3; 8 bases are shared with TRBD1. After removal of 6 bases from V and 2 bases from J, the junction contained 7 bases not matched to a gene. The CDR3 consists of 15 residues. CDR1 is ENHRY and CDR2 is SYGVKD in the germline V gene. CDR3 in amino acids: CAISGGQVATDTQYF. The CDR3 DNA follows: TGTGCCATCAGCGGGGGACAGGTGGCCACAGATACGCAGTATTTT.

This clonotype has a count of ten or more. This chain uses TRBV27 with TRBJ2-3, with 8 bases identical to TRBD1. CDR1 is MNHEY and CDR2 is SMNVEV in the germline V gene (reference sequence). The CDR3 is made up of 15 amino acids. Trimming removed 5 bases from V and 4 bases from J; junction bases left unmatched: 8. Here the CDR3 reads CASSPGQVGPDTQYF. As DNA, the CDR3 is TGTGCCAGCAGTCCGGGACAGGTGGGCCCAGATACGCAGTATTTT.

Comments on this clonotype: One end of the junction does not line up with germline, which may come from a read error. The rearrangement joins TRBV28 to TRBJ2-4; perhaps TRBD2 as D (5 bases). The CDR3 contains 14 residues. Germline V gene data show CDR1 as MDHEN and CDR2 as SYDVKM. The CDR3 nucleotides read TGTGCCTGCAGGACGCGGGTAGCCAAAAACATTCAGTACTTC. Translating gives CACRTRVAKNIQYF.

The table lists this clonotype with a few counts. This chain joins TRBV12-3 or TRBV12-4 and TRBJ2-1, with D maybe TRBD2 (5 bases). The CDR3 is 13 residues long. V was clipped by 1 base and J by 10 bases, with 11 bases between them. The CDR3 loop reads CASSLVTSQEQFF. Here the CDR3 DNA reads TGTGCCAGCAGTTTAGTAACTAGTCAAGAGCAGTTCTTC.

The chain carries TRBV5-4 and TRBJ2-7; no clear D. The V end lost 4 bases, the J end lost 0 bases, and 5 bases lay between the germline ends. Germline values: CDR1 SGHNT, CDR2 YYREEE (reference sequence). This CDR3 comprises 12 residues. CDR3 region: CASSSYSYEQYF. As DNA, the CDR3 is TGTGCCAGCAGCAGTTACTCCTACGAGCAGTACTTC.

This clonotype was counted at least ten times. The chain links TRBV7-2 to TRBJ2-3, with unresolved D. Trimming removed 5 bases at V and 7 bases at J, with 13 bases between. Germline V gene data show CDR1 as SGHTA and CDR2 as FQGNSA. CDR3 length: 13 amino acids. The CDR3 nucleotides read TGTGCCAGCAGCCCCTCGAGAACTAATACGCAGTATTTT. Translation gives CASSPSRTNTQYF.

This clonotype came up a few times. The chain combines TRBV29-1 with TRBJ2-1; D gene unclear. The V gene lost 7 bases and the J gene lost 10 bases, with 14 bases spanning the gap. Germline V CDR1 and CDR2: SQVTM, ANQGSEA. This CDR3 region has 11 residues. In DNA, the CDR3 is TGCAGCGCCGCCCGGACCGGCGAGCAGTTCTTC. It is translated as CSAARTGEQFF.

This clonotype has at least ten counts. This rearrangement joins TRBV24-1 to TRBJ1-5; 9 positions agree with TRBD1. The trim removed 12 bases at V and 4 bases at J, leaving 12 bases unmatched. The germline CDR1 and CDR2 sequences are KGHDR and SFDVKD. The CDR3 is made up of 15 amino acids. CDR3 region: CASQQGTGRNQPQHF. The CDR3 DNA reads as TGTGCCTCCCAGCAGGGGACAGGGAGAAATCAGCCCCAGCATTTT.

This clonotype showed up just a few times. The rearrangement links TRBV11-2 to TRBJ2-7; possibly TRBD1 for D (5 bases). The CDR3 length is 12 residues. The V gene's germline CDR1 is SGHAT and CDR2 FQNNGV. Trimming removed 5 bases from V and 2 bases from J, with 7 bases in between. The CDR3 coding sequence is TGTGCCAGCAGCCCGACAGCCTACGAGCAGTACTTC. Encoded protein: CASSPTAYEQYF.

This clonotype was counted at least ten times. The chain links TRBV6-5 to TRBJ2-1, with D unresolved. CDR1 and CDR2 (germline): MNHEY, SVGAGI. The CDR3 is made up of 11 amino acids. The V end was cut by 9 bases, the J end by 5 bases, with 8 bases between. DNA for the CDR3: TGTGCCAGTAAGACGGACAATGAGCAGTTCTTC. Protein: CASKTDNEQFF.

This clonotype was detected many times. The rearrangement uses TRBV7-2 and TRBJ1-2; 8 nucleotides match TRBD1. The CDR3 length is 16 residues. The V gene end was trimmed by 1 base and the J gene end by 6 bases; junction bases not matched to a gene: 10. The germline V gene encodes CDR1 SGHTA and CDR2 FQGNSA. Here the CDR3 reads CASSLVLVRGQDGYTF. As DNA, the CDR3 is TGTGCCAGCAGCTTAGTGCTTGTCAGGGGGCAAGATGGCTACACCTTC.

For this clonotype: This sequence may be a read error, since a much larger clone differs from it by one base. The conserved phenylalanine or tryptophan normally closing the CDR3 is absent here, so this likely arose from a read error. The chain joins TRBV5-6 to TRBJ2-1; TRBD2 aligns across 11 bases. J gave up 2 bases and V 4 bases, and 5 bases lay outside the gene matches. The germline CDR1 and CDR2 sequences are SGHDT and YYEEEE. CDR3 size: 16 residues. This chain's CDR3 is CASSRDSGGAYNEQFL. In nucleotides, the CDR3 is TGTGCCAGCAGCCGCGATAGCGGGGGGGCCTACAATGAGCAGTTCCTC.

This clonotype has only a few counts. The CDR3 nucleotides are TGCAGTGCTCCACCGGCGGGAGCCTACGAGCAGTACTTC. Its protein product is CSAPPAGAYEQYF. V usage is TRBV20-1 and J usage is TRBJ2-7; 7 nucleotides line up with TRBD2. The ends lost 5 bases at V and 2 bases at J; junction bases unmatched: 6. Germline-derived CDR1 and CDR2 are DFQATT and SNEGSKA (reference sequence). CDR3 length equals 13 residues.

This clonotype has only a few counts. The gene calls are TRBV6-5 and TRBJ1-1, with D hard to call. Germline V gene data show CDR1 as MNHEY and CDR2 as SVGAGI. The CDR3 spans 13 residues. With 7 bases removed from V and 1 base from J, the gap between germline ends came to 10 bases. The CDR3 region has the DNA TGTGCCAGCACAACTCCAGGGAACACTGAAGCTTTCTTT. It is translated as CASTTPGNTEAFF.

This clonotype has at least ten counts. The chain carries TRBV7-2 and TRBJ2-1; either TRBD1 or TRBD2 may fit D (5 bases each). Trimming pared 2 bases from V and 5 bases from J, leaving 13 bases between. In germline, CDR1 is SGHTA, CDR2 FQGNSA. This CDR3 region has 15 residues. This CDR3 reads CASSLSLGAHNEQFF. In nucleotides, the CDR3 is TGTGCCAGCAGCTTATCTCTCGGGGCCCACAATGAGCAGTTCTTC.

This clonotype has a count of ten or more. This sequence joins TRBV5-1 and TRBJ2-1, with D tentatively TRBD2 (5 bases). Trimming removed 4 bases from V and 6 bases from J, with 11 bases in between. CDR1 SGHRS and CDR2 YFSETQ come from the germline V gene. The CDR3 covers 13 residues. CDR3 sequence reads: CASSPDLVNEQFF. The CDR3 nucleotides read TGCGCCAGCAGCCCGGACTTGGTCAATGAGCAGTTCTTC.

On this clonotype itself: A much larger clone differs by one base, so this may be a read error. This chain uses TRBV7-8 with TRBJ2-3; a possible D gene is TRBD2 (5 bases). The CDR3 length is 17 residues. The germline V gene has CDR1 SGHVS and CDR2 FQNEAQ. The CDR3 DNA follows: TGTGCCAGCAGCTTAGGTCGAGTGAGAGGGCGCACAGATGCGCAGTATTTT. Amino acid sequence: CASSLGRVRGRTDAQYF.

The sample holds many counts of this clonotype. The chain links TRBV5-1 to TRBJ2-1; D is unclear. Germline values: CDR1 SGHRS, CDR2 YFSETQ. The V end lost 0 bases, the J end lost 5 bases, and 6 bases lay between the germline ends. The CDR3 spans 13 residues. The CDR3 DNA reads TGCGCCAGCAGCTTGGCCGGCGACAATGAGCAGTTCTTC. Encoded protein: CASSLAGDNEQFF.

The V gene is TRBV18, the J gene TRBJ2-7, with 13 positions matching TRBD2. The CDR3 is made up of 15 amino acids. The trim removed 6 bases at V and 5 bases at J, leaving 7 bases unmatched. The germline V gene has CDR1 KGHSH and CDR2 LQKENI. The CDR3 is CASSPPGTSGNEQYF. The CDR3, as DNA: TGTGCCAGCTCCCCGCCCGGGACTAGCGGGAACGAGCAGTACTTC.

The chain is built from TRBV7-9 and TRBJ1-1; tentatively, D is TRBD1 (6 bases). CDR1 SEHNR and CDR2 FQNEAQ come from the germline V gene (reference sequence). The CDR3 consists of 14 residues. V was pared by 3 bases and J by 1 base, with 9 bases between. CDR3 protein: CASSFGGANTEAFF. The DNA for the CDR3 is TGTGCCAGCAGCTTTGGGGGCGCGAACACTGAAGCTTTCTTT.

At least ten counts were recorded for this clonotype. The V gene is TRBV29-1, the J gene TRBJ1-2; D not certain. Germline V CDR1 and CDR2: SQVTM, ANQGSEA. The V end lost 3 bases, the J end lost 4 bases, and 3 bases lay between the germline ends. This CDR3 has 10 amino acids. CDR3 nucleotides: TGCAGCGTTGAGGCCTATGGCTACACCTTC. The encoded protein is CSVEAYGYTF. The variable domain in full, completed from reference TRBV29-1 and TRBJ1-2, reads SAVISQKPSRDICQRGTSLTIQCQVDSQVTMMFWYRQQPGQSLTLIATANQGSEATYESGFVIDKFPISRPNLTFSTLTVSNMSPEDSSIYLCSVEAYGYTFGSGTRLTVV.

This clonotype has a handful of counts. The CDR3 nucleotides read TGCAGTGCAACCCGGGACTATAACACCGGGGAGCTGTTTTTT. It translates to CSATRDYNTGELFF. The chain has TRBV20-1 and TRBJ2-2; 7 nucleotides align to TRBD2. This CDR3 region has 14 residues. Germline assignment: CDR1 DFQATT and CDR2 SNEGSKA (reference sequence). The V and J ends lost 6 bases and 2 bases, in that order; junction bases with no gene match: 6.